The present TCR beta chain was sequenced within a study of OX40 agonist ivuxolimab in advanced cancers. A note on the overall study: Ivuxolimab was an agonistic, fully human IgG2 monoclonal antibody directed against OX40 (CD134), a costimulatory receptor. In the dose-escalation cohort, roughly 80% of patients were male, and the mean age was around 60 years, with a range of about 23 to 90. The paper describes the monotherapy dose-escalation part (N of about 55 patients) of the phase I trial of ivuxolimab. Among the approximately 50 dose-escalation patients, about 20 had hepatocellular carcinoma, 15 or so melanoma, 9 renal cell carcinoma and 9 head and neck cancer. Intravenous ivuxolimab was administered to patients every 2 weeks at six dose levels: 0.01, 0.1, 0.3, 1.5, 3 and 10 mg/kg. Partial responses occurred in three dose-escalation patients, of whom one had hepatocellular carcinoma and two had cutaneous melanoma. The purpose of peripheral TCRbeta sequencing was to test whether ivuxolimab changed TCR sequence diversity and led to clonal T-cell expansion. Prior anti-PD-1, anti-PD-L1 or anti-CTLA-4 therapy was permitted, and approximately 40% of dose-escalation patients had received checkpoint inhibitors. General study outcomes and caveats: Which antigens the clonally expanded peripheral T cells were specific for was not determined. On average, CD8+ T cells showed more expanded clones than CD4+ T cells after ivuxolimab. Clonal expansion of both CD4+ and CD8+ blood T cells was observed from baseline to week 6 at doses 0.1 to 3.0 mg/kg. In the 0.1-3.0 mg/kg groups, partial responders had among the lowest normalized peripheral clonal expansion, particularly in CD8+ T cells. Low levels of normalized T-cell clonal expansion were also seen in some nonresponding patients.

V gives up 6 bases and J gives up 0 bases, and the segment between their germline ends measures 12 bases. The germline V gene sets CDR1 to MDHEN and CDR2 to SYDVKM. Inclusive of the bounding cysteine and phenylalanine, the CDR3 is 15 residues long. This entry keeps only the CDR3 DNA: 45 bases, framed from base 1. On this clone: What this receptor recognizes is not known. Per-base quality was not reported, and no clone a single base away is much larger than it.

Genomic DNA was isolated from the sorted cells so that the TCRbeta CDR3 region could be sequenced. The immunoSEQ Assay was used to sequence the TCRbeta CDR3 regions. TCRdb's version of the immuneACCESS table is confined to in-frame rearrangements and falls short of the full clone set. An unresolved V gene accounts for under half of the shortfall where checked; the remainder is of unknown origin. Present in this sample are some 57,000 clones, about nine tenths of which were seen just once. Together, the top ten hold about 1% of the sample. Patients with autoimmune disease history or receiving systemic immunosuppression were excluded from the trial. Peripheral blood for TCR sequencing was collected from all dose cohorts at baseline, on cycle 4 day 1, and on cycle 7 day 1. The samples were taken from a phase I, first-in-human, multicenter, open-label dose-escalation trial of ivuxolimab. The trial enrolled adults with locally advanced or metastatic head and neck squamous cell, hepatocellular, melanoma or renal cell carcinoma. Before TCR sequencing, CD4+ T cells and CD8+ T cells were sorted from peripheral blood as separate populations.

The sequence links TRBV28 to TRBJ1-3; the D gene cannot be resolved reliably. This sequence was found in an adult with an advanced solid tumor such as melanoma, head and neck, liver or kidney cancer. This sample comprised CD4+ or CD8+ T cells sorted from blood, obtained in a trial of the OX40 agonist ivuxolimab. The bases are TGTGCCAGCAGCGAAGGAGGTGCCTCTGGAAACACCATATATTTT. The encoded protein is CASSEGGASGNTIYF.